This TCR beta chain was identified during a study of T cell repertoires in cytomegalovirus infection. Study information: Matching HLA type, along with CMV infection, was indicated by public TCR beta signatures.

The CDR3 spans 15 residues. The V gene end was trimmed by 0 bases and the J gene end by 4 bases; junction bases not matched to a gene: 5. Germline CDR1 MGHRA, CDR2 YSYEKL. TCRdb re-called the reads with MiXCR, one entry per CDR3 protein. Of 100,000 to 150,000 distinct CDR3 sequences in the sample, approximately 30% were seen once. Whole-study results and caveats: Adding up the frequency of public TCR beta families identified people who carried CMV plus the relevant HLA. CMV-specific TCR beta clonotypes restricted by HLA-C were the ones dominating the ex vivo response.

This clonotype appeared a few times. The antigen is unknown. The rearrangement joins TRBV4-1 to TRBJ1-2; TRBD1 agrees at 7 bases. Source: CD8+ T cells from cultured PBMCs, taken from culture after CMV antigen stimulation. The receptor was derived from a human donor in good health (CMV status not recorded). Some clones in this sample may be carry-over from other donors' samples. Here the CDR3 reads CASSQERQGGYGYTF. As DNA, the CDR3 is TGCGCCAGCAGCCAAGAGAGACAGGGCGGCTATGGCTACACCTTC.